These 32 T cell receptor beta chains share one sample of origin, sequenced in a study of naive and memory T cell subsets. An equimolar mix of two oligonucleotides served as the beta constant-region primer for TRBC1 and TRBC2. TCRdb recomputed calls from the UMI-ligation and nested PCR reads with MiXCR, one row per CDR3 protein. The sample lists tens of thousands of distinct CDR3 sequences, around 10% seen once, with approximately 17% in the top ten. Sequencing was done on a sample of effector memory CD4+ T cells from blood. Subset specified: effector memory, CD45RA- CD27-. Receptors were obtained from a human donor in good health.

This clonotype was observed a few times. The V call is TRBV5-1, the J call TRBJ1-1; D not resolved. Germline V gives CDR1 SGHRS, CDR2 YFSETQ. The CDR3 is 13 residues long. Between the trimmed V and J ends, which lost 0 bases and 1 base, there was a span of 4 bases. CDR3 sequence reads: CASSLDRNTEAFF. The DNA of the CDR3 is TGCGCCAGCAGCTTGGACAGGAACACTGAAGCTTTCTTT.

Sample share makes this clonotype medium-sized. The V call is TRBV7-8, the J call TRBJ1-2; D is perhaps TRBD1 (5 bases). Trimming cost V 5 bases and J 4 bases, with 14 bases left between them. This CDR3 region has 14 residues. The germline gives CDR1 SGHVS, CDR2 FQNEAQ. The CDR3 sequence is CASSPRRAIYGYTF. The CDR3 DNA sequence: TGTGCCAGCAGCCCACGCAGGGCAATCTATGGCTACACCTTC.

This clonotype was counted a single time. The CDR3 loop is CATSSGQVLGANVLTF. Here the CDR3 DNA reads TGTGCCACCAGCAGCGGACAGGTCCTGGGGGCCAACGTCCTGACTTTC. The rearrangement links TRBV15 to TRBJ2-6, with 7 bases fitting TRBD1. Germline loops: CDR1 LNHNV, CDR2 YYDKDF (reference sequence). V lost 3 bases, J lost 4 bases, and 6 bases stayed unmatched. The CDR3 is 16 amino acids.

J is TRBJ2-7 and V is TRBV4-2; 11 nucleotides line up with TRBD2. Germline V gene sequence: CDR1 LGHNA, CDR2 YNFKEQ. This CDR3 is 16 amino acids long. J was trimmed by 4 bases and V by 2 bases; bases with no gene match: 7. CDR3: CASSQPTSGRGYEQYF. CDR3 DNA: TGTGCCAGCAGCCAACCCACTAGCGGGAGAGGGTACGAGCAGTACTTC.

The chain uses TRBV7-9 and TRBJ1-1; 7 bases agree with TRBD1. V lost 5 bases and J lost 4; bases outside the gene matches: 4. This CDR3 spans 13 amino acids. From germline, CDR1 is SEHNR and CDR2 FQNEAQ (reference sequence). In DNA, the CDR3 is TGTGCCAGCAGCGGACAGGAGGCCACTGAAGCTTTCTTT. Residues: CASSGQEATEAFF.

The V and J genes are TRBV6-6 and TRBJ2-3, with 10 bases matching TRBD2. Germline CDR1 and CDR2: MNHNY and SVGAGI (reference sequence). The CDR3 spans 15 residues. Trimming took 5 bases from V and 3 from J; bases not matched to a gene: 5. The CDR3, as DNA: TGTGCCAGCAGTCTCCTAGCGGGAGAGACAGATACGCAGTATTTT. As protein: CASSLLAGETDTQYF.

In DNA, the CDR3 is TGTGCCAGCTCACCTATTAGGGATCAGCCCCAGCATTTT. Translation gives CASSPIRDQPQHF. The chain recombines TRBV18 with TRBJ1-5; no clear D. This CDR3 is built from 13 residues. CDR1 is KGHSH, CDR2 LQKENI, per germline. The V end lost 3 bases, the J end lost 5 bases, and 8 bases lay between the germline ends.

This clonotype was seen at least ten times. This rearrangement joins TRBV6-5 to TRBJ2-1, with a tentative D call TRBD1 (5 bases). This CDR3 contains 13 residues. Trimming took 5 bases from V and 1 from J, leaving 6 bases between them. Germline V lookup: CDR1 MNHEY, CDR2 SVGAGI. CDR3 in DNA: TGTGCCAGCAGTCAGGGATCCTACAATGAGCAGTTCTTC. The encoded protein is CASSQGSYNEQFF.

This clonotype was counted many times. The chain employs TRBV11-2 and TRBJ2-1; a possible D gene is TRBD1 (6 bases). Trimming removed 3 bases from V and 4 bases from J, with 10 bases in between. The germline V gene has CDR1 SGHAT and CDR2 FQNNGV. CDR3 length: 14 amino acids. The CDR3 is CASSFPTGYNEQFF. For the CDR3, the DNA is TGTGCCAGCAGCTTCCCGACAGGTTACAATGAGCAGTTCTTC.

This clonotype has only a few counts. V gene TRBV9 combines with J gene TRBJ2-6; D uncertain. The CDR3 consists of 13 residues. From germline, CDR1 is SGDLS and CDR2 YYNGEE. V was trimmed by 4 bases and J by 2 bases, leaving 4 bases between them. DNA of the CDR3: TGTGCCAGCAGCCCAACTGGGGCCAACGTCCTGACTTTC. It translates to CASSPTGANVLTF. Based on the CDR3 plus reference TRBV9 and TRBJ2-6, the full variable domain is DSGVTQTPKHLITATGQRVTLRCSPRSGDLSVYWYQQSLDQGLQFLIQYYNGEERAKGNILERFSAQQFPDLHSELNLSSLELGDSALYFCASSPTGANVLTFGAGSRLTVL.

This clonotype was observed at least ten times. The rearrangement uses TRBV28 and TRBJ1-1, with a possible D match to TRBD1 (6 bases). Trimming stripped 4 bases from V and 8 bases from J, with 17 bases between. The CDR3 length is 14 residues. Germline V gene data show CDR1 as MDHEN and CDR2 as SYDVKM. CDR3 loop: CASSSNDRGGEAFF. CDR3 sequence (DNA): TGTGCCAGCAGTTCCAACGACAGAGGGGGAGAAGCTTTCTTT.

V and J are TRBV5-4 and TRBJ2-3, with 10 bases aligning to TRBD2. From germline, CDR1 is SGHNT and CDR2 YYREEE (reference sequence). CDR3 length equals 16 residues. The V segment lost 1 base and the J segment 0 bases; nucleotides outside the gene matches: 2. CDR3 in DNA: TGTGCCAGCAGCTTGAGGACTAGCGGAAGCACAGATACGCAGTATTTT. Amino acid sequence: CASSLRTSGSTDTQYF.

This clonotype has at least ten counts. The chain employs TRBV7-2 and TRBJ2-1; 11 bases are a match to TRBD2. Germline V gene lookup returns CDR1 SGHTA and CDR2 FQGNSA. The CDR3 is 16 residues long. J gave up 7 bases and V 1 base, and 6 bases lay outside the gene matches. CDR3 sequence: CASSLGLAGGTNEQFF. CDR3 nucleotide sequence: TGTGCCAGCAGCTTAGGCCTAGCGGGGGGCACGAATGAGCAGTTCTTC.

The CDR3 nucleotides are TGTGCCAGCAGCAAACTTCCTCGGGACAGTGACTACGAGCAGTACTTC. It is translated as CASSKLPRDSDYEQYF. The chain carries TRBV21-1 and TRBJ2-7; the table names TRBD1, a call not compared with the DNA. TRBV21-1 is recorded as a pseudogene. The CDR3 has 16 amino acids.

At least ten counts were recorded for this clonotype. V is TRBV12-3 or TRBV12-4 and J is TRBJ2-2; D is perhaps TRBD2 (6 bases). V lost 2 bases, J lost 1 base, and 8 bases lay in between. CDR3 length: 15 residues. For the CDR3, the DNA is TGTGCCAGCAGTTTACACGGGGGGAACACCGGGGAGCTGTTTTTT. Its translation is CASSLHGGNTGELFF.

This clonotype was found many times. This rearrangement joins TRBV20-1 to TRBJ2-7; 11 nucleotides match TRBD2. The CDR3 runs to 16 residues. Looked up from germline, CDR1 is DFQATT and CDR2 is SNEGSKA (reference sequence). V lost 4 bases and J lost 3; bases outside the gene matches: 11. The CDR3 coding sequence is TGCAGTGCTACCCCCAAATTAACTAGCGGGAGCTACGAGCAGTACTTC. It translates to CSATPKLTSGSYEQYF.

At least ten counts were recorded for this clonotype. V and J are TRBV6-2 or TRBV6-3 and TRBJ1-1, with D possibly being TRBD1 (5 bases). The CDR3 totals 14 residues. Germline loops: CDR1 MNHEY, CDR2 SVGEGT. V gave up 5 bases and J gave up 1 base, with 11 bases separating them. Here the CDR3 reads CASSRSGRNTEAFF. The CDR3 nucleotides read TGTGCCAGCAGTCGGTCGGGGCGGAACACTGAAGCTTTCTTT.

This clonotype has at least ten counts. The chain has TRBV20-1 and TRBJ1-1; possible D gene TRBD1, 5 bases. The CDR3 has 11 residues. Germline CDR1 is DFQATT and CDR2 is SNEGSKA (reference sequence). The CDR3 reads CSAEGSTEAFF. CDR3 nucleotides: TGCTCGGCAGAGGGGTCTACTGAAGCTTTCTTT.

In this sample, this clonotype turned up once. Compared with germline, one end of the junction differs, possibly owing to a read error. The gene calls are TRBV3-1 and TRBJ1-1, with 7 bases fitting TRBD1. The CDR3 runs to 15 residues. Germline V lookup: CDR1 LGHDT, CDR2 YNNKEL (reference sequence). The CDR3 is CASSPRQGSNTEAFF. As DNA, the CDR3 is TGCGCCAGCAGCCCCCGACAGGGCTCGAACACTGAAGCTTTCTTT.

Only a few counts were recorded for this clonotype. The CDR3 here is CASSLLNTQYF. In DNA, the CDR3 is TGTGCCAGCAGTTTGTTAAATACGCAGTATTTT. The V gene is TRBV27, the J gene TRBJ2-3; D unresolved. Germline loops: CDR1 MNHEY, CDR2 SMNVEV (reference sequence). The CDR3 extends over 11 amino acids. Trimming took 3 bases from V and 7 from J, leaving 5 bases between them.

This clonotype was seen more than once but under ten times. The V call is TRBV20-1, the J call TRBJ1-2; TRBD1 matches at 8 bases. V shed 5 bases and J 7 bases; nucleotides not matched to a gene: 9. The CDR3 has 13 residues. Germline CDR1 reads DFQATT; CDR2 reads SNEGSKA (reference sequence). The DNA for the CDR3 is TGCAGTGCTCCCGACAGGGGCGTAGGTGGCTACACCTTC. Translated: CSAPDRGVGGYTF.

The chain combines TRBV7-9 with TRBJ1-5; possible D gene TRBD1, 5 bases. Germline assignment: CDR1 SEHNR and CDR2 FQNEAQ (reference sequence). This CDR3 is built from 17 residues. The V and J ends lost 4 bases and 5 bases respectively, with 21 bases between them. The CDR3 is CASSSRWAGSFHQPQHF. CDR3 coding DNA: TGTGCCAGCAGCTCCCGGTGGGCAGGGTCTTTCCATCAGCCCCAGCATTTT.

This clonotype has a count of ten or more. The chain joins TRBV20-1 to TRBJ2-3; D gene unclear. The CDR3 loop spans 13 amino acids. CDR1 DFQATT and CDR2 SNEGSKA come from the germline V gene (reference sequence). CDR3: CSASVFSTDTQYF. The CDR3 DNA is TGCAGCGCCTCAGTCTTTAGCACAGATACGCAGTATTTT.

This clonotype was detected many times. The chain joins TRBV20-1 to TRBJ2-3; 7 bases agree with TRBD1. The germline V gene has CDR1 DFQATT and CDR2 SNEGSKA (reference sequence). There are 15 residues in the CDR3. CDR3 region: CSGTPGGRVTDTQYF. DNA of the CDR3: TGCAGCGGAACTCCAGGGGGTCGGGTCACAGATACGCAGTATTTT.

The chain has TRBV6-2 or TRBV6-3 and TRBJ1-6; no firm D call. The germline V gene has CDR1 MNHEY and CDR2 SVGEGT. The CDR3 sequence is 12 residues long. V was shortened by 5 bases and J by 10 bases, with 9 bases between the two germline ends. The CDR3 nucleotides are TGTGCCAGCAGTCTCTATTCCTCACCCCTCCACTTT. Translating gives CASSLYSSPLHF.

The V call is TRBV2, the J call TRBJ2-4; a weak D match, TRBD1 (6 bases). This CDR3 has 12 amino acids. V lost 4 bases to trimming and J lost 12 bases, with 13 bases between them. Germline CDR1 and CDR2: SNHLY and FYNNEI. Here the CDR3 reads CASSVTGPSQYF. The CDR3, as DNA: TGTGCCAGCAGTGTTACAGGGCCCTCTCAGTACTTC. Based on the CDR3 plus reference TRBV2 and TRBJ2-4, the full variable domain is EPEVTQTPSHQVTQMGQEVILRCVPISNHLYFYWYRQILGQKVEFLVSFYNNEISEKSEIFDDQFSVERPDGSNFTLKIRSTKLEDSAMYFCASSVTGPSQYFGAGTRLSVL.

Ten or more counts support this clonotype. One end of the junction varies from germline; a read error may be responsible. This chain joins TRBV27 and TRBJ2-2, with D possibly matching TRBD2 (5 bases). CDR1 and CDR2 (germline): MNHEY, SMNVEV (reference sequence). This CDR3 spans 16 amino acids. CDR3 in DNA: TGTGCAAGCAGTTTAGACCGGACTTCTAACACCGGGGAGCTGTTTTTT. This translates into CASSLDRTSNTGELFF.

The V and J genes are TRBV13 and TRBJ2-3; 9 bases are shared with TRBD2. The CDR3 is made up of 16 amino acids. Germline V CDR1 and CDR2: PRHDT, FYEKMQ (reference sequence). The V and J ends lost 5 bases and 4 bases, in that order; junction bases with no gene match: 10. In nucleotides, the CDR3 is TGTGCCAGCAGCACCAGAGGACGCGGGGGGGCAGATACGCAGTATTTT. Its translation is CASSTRGRGGADTQYF.

The chain uses TRBV20-1 and TRBJ2-1; 11 bases map to TRBD2. Germline values: CDR1 DFQATT, CDR2 SNEGSKA (reference sequence). There are 14 residues in the CDR3. The junction had 13 bases not matched to a gene; V was cut back by 6 bases and J by 12 bases. Here the CDR3 reads CSAPGTSGRGGQFF. CDR3 in DNA: TGCAGTGCACCCGGGACTAGCGGCCGGGGGGGGCAGTTCTTC.

V gene TRBV5-1 combines with J gene TRBJ2-7; D gene uncertain. Trimming cost V 5 bases and J 3 bases, with 15 bases left between them. The CDR3 loop spans 14 amino acids. Germline V gene data show CDR1 as SGHRS and CDR2 as YFSETQ. This chain's CDR3 is CASSLDHLSYEQYF. The CDR3 nucleotides read TGCGCCAGCAGTCTCGATCACTTGAGCTACGAGCAGTACTTC.

This clonotype is medium-sized (0.01 to 0.1%) by share. The rearrangement uses TRBV9 and TRBJ2-5; 12 nucleotides align to TRBD2. The CDR3 has 14 residues. Looked up from germline, CDR1 is SGDLS and CDR2 is YYNGEE. V dropped 4 bases and J dropped 5; count of bases not matched to a gene: 3. The CDR3 protein is CASSPGTSGETQYF. In DNA form, the CDR3 reads TGTGCCAGCAGCCCGGGGACTAGCGGGGAGACCCAGTACTTC.

The chain's CDR3 is CASSLLNNLNSPLHF. CDR3 nucleotides: TGTGCCAGCAGCTTGCTAAATAACCTCAATTCACCCCTCCACTTT. J is TRBJ1-6 and V is TRBV7-9; no firm D call. Between the trimmed V and J ends, which lost 3 bases and 7 bases, there was a span of 13 bases. The CDR3 is 15 residues long. CDR1 and CDR2 from the germline V gene are SEHNR and FQNEAQ (reference sequence). Full variable domain (outside the CDR3, taken from reference TRBV7-9 and TRBJ1-6): DTGVSQNPRHKITKRGQNVTFRCDPISEHNRLYWYRQTLGQGPEFLTYFQNEAQLEKSRLLSDRFSAERPKGSFSTLEIQRTEQGDSAMYLCASSLLNNLNSPLHFGNGTRLTVT.